These 32 T cell receptor beta chains originate from one sample sequenced in a study of breast tumors, draining lymph nodes, adjacent tissues (dated by TCRdb to about 2016). Receptor libraries were prepared by multiplex PCR. TCRdb shows the sequencer as Illumina HiSeq 2000. TCRdb trimmed the raw reads at Q25, called clones with MiXCR and kept productive beta chains. Rows merge per CDR3 protein into single entries with the most common DNA and genes. Recorded for this sample are 200,000 to 300,000 distinct CDR3 sequences; 30% of them occurred a single time. The ten largest make up over 0.95% of the sample. The axillary draining lymph nodes of breast cancer patients were the source of the lymph node samples. What was sequenced was axillary lymph node tissue. All receptors come from a female donor with breast cancer. Some clones in this sample may be carry-over from other donors' samples.

Regarding this clonotype: A read error may be the cause here, since a much bigger clone is one base away. The chain uses TRBV5-4 and TRBJ1-2; no clear D. Germline CDR1 reads SGHNT; CDR2 reads YYREEE (reference sequence). V lost 0 bases and J lost 3, with 9 bases in between. The CDR3 is 14 amino acids. CDR3 sequence reads: CASSLEATDYGYTF. The CDR3 DNA follows: TGTGCCAGCAGCTTGGAAGCGACTGACTATGGCTACACCTTC.

This clonotype has only one observation. A much more abundant neighbour one base away suggests this may be a read error. The J gene is TRBJ2-1, the V gene TRBV5-1, with 7 bases aligning to TRBD2. CDR3 length: 14 residues. Per the germline V gene, CDR1 is SGHRS and CDR2 is YFSETQ. The CDR3 sequence is CAGSRGGSVDEQFF. CDR3 coding DNA: TGCGCCGGCAGCCGCGGCGGGAGTGTTGATGAGCAGTTCTTC.

This clonotype was found many times. The genes are TRBV20-1 and TRBJ2-3, with a weak D call TRBD1 (5 bases). Germline CDR1 and CDR2: DFQATT and SNEGSKA (reference sequence). The CDR3 is 16 residues long. V was shortened by 3 bases and J by 0 bases, with 16 bases between the two germline ends. The CDR3 DNA follows: TGCAGTGCTAGTGGTCTGACAGCCGACAGCACAGATACGCAGTATTTT. Translating it yields CSASGLTADSTDTQYF.

CDR3 protein: CASRVLAVSYEQYF. CDR3 coding DNA: TGTGCCAGCAGAGTGCTAGCGGTCTCCTACGAGCAGTACTTC. This chain joins TRBV6-2 or TRBV6-3 and TRBJ2-7, with TRBD2 matching 7 bases. Germline CDR1 MNHEY, CDR2 SVGEGT. The junction had 5 bases not matched to a gene; V was cut back by 6 bases and J by 0 bases. The CDR3 is 14 residues long.

Turning to this clonotype: A single base separates this from a much larger clone, so it may be a read error. The CDR3 spells CASSMLGTSERYNEQYF. The CDR3 DNA follows: TGTGCCAGTAGTATGTTAGGGACTAGCGAAAGATACAATGAGCAGTACTTC. This sequence joins TRBV19 and TRBJ2-7, with 10 bases that match TRBD2. This CDR3 region has 17 residues. Germline V gene data show CDR1 as LNHDA and CDR2 as SQIVND (reference sequence). The ends lost 3 bases at V and 7 bases at J; junction bases unmatched: 15. The entire variable domain, with the rest obtained from reference TRBV19 and TRBJ2-7, is as follows: DGGITQSPKYLFRKEGQNVTLSCEQNLNHDAMYWYRQDPGQGLRLIYYSQIVNDFQKGDIAEGYSVSREKKESFPLTVTSAQKNPTAFYLCASSMLGTSERYNEQYFGPGTRLTVT.

This clonotype showed up many times. The V call is TRBV19, the J call TRBJ2-2; D might be TRBD2 (5 bases). Germline CDR1 reads LNHDA; CDR2 reads SQIVND (reference sequence). This CDR3 spans 15 amino acids. V dropped 4 bases and J dropped 4 bases, with 13 bases sitting between them. The CDR3 spells CASSTGRVRTGELFF. The CDR3 DNA follows: TGTGCCAGTAGTACTGGGCGGGTTCGCACCGGGGAGCTGTTTTTT.

This clonotype was recorded at least ten times. V is TRBV20-1 and J is TRBJ2-5; unclear D gene. This CDR3 has 11 residues. Trimming removed 1 base at V and 5 bases at J, with 5 bases between. In germline, CDR1 is DFQATT, CDR2 SNEGSKA (reference sequence). The CDR3 spells CSARAGETQYF. CDR3 in DNA: TGCAGTGCTAGAGCCGGGGAGACCCAGTACTTC.

The chain uses TRBV6-2 or TRBV6-3 and TRBJ2-6, with D perhaps assigned TRBD1 or TRBD2 (5 bases each). Between the trimmed V and J ends, which lost 2 bases and 3 bases, there was a span of 8 bases. CDR1 is MNHEY and CDR2 is SVGEGT in the germline V gene. The CDR3 is made up of 15 amino acids. The CDR3: CASSYGGVGANVLTF. CDR3 in DNA: TGTGCCAGCAGTTACGGGGGAGTTGGGGCCAACGTCCTGACTTTC.

The chain recombines TRBV24-1 with TRBJ2-5, with TRBD1 matching over 9 bases. Germline V gives CDR1 KGHDR, CDR2 SFDVKD. The CDR3 sequence is 15 residues long. The junction had 5 bases not matched to a gene; V was cut back by 3 bases and J by 4 bases. CDR3 in amino acids: CATSDRTGVGETQYF. DNA for the CDR3: TGTGCCACCAGTGATCGGACAGGGGTTGGAGAGACCCAGTACTTC.

This clonotype has ten or more counts. V usage is TRBV15 and J usage is TRBJ1-5; 8 bases are shared with TRBD1. Per germline, CDR1 LNHNV and CDR2 YYDKDF (reference sequence). V was pared by 1 base and J by 0 bases, with 5 bases of the junction left unmatched. The CDR3 is 17 amino acids. The CDR3 sequence is CATSRGQGANSNQPQHF. The DNA for the CDR3 is TGTGCCACCAGCAGAGGCCAGGGGGCTAATAGCAATCAGCCCCAGCATTTT. The full variable domain, its missing parts supplied by reference TRBV15 and TRBJ1-5, is DAMVIQNPRYQVTQFGKPVTLSCSQTLNHNVMYWYQQKSSQAPKLLFHYYDKDFNNEADTPDNFQSRRPNTSFCFLDIRSPGLGDTAMYLCATSRGQGANSNQPQHFGDGTRLSIL.

This clonotype came up many times. The genes are TRBV29-1 and TRBJ2-2; 12 nucleotides agree with TRBD1. Trimming took 1 base from V and 6 from J; bases not matched to a gene: 3. The CDR3 has 15 amino acids. In germline, CDR1 is SQVTM, CDR2 ANQGSEA. The DNA for the CDR3 is TGCAGCGTTGAAGCCCGGGACAGGGGGCCCGGGGAGCTGTTTTTT. As protein: CSVEARDRGPGELFF.

CDR3 sequence: CASSFGQGTQPQHF. CDR3 nucleotides: TGTGCCAGCAGTTTCGGACAGGGGACCCAGCCCCAGCATTTT. This sequence joins TRBV27 and TRBJ1-5, with 9 positions matching TRBD1. The V gene end was trimmed by 3 bases and the J gene end by 7 bases; junction bases not matched to a gene: 4. CDR1 and CDR2 from the germline V gene are MNHEY and SMNVEV (reference sequence). This CDR3 is 14 amino acids long.

Turning to this clonotype: A read error may explain this, as a much larger clone is one base away. This sequence joins TRBV20-1 and TRBJ2-7; the match to TRBD2 covers 11 bases. The length of the CDR3 is 14 residues. V lost 3 bases and J lost 6; bases outside the gene matches: 7. Per germline, CDR1 DFQATT and CDR2 SNEGSKA (reference sequence). CDR3 sequence: CSARHSGRVSEQYF. DNA of the CDR3: TGCAGTGCTAGGCATAGCGGGAGGGTTTCCGAGCAGTACTTC.

The V call is TRBV6-1, the J call TRBJ2-7, with a tentative D call TRBD1 (6 bases). CDR1 is MNHNS, CDR2 SASEGT, per germline. Trimming cost V 5 bases and J 11 bases, with 19 bases left between them. The CDR3 has 13 residues. CDR3 nucleotides: TGTGCCAGCAGTCAACCCGGCAGGGGCGCCAAGTACTTC. Residues: CASSQPGRGAKYF.

This clonotype was counted a single time. The chain uses TRBV11-2 and TRBJ2-3; 13 bases map to TRBD2. Germline values: CDR1 SGHAT, CDR2 FQNNGV. This CDR3 comprises 19 residues. The trim removed 5 bases at V and 3 bases at J, leaving 14 bases unmatched. The chain's CDR3 is CASSPGQTTSGRRTDTQYF. DNA for the CDR3: TGTGCCAGCAGCCCAGGACAGACGACTAGCGGGAGGCGGACAGATACGCAGTATTTT.

This clonotype was detected many times. The CDR3 sequence is CASSLGLRGNYGYTF. The CDR3 coding sequence is TGCGCCAGCAGCTTGGGACTTAGGGGGAACTATGGCTACACCTTC. The V call is TRBV5-1, the J call TRBJ1-2; weak D call: TRBD1 (6 bases). The V gene's germline CDR1 is SGHRS and CDR2 YFSETQ. V was cut by 0 bases and J by 2 bases, with 11 bases left in between. This CDR3 region has 15 residues. The entire variable domain, with the rest obtained from reference TRBV5-1 and TRBJ1-2, is as follows: KAGVTQTPRYLIKTRGQQVTLSCSPISGHRSVSWYQQTPGQGLQFLFEYFSETQRNKGNFPGRFSGRQFSNSRSEMNVSTLELGDSALYLCASSLGLRGNYGYTFGSGTRLTVV.

There are many counts of this clonotype. A junction boundary mismatches the germline segment, possibly from a read error. The chain joins TRBV7-7 to TRBJ2-1; TRBD1 agrees at 8 bases. Germline CDR1 is SSHAT and CDR2 is FNYEAQ (reference sequence). The CDR3 consists of 15 residues. CDR3 sequence (DNA): TGTGCTAGCAGCTTAAGCAGGGGGCGATACAATGAGCAGTTCTTC. Translated: CASSLSRGRYNEQFF.

This chain uses TRBV10-1 with TRBJ2-1; 16 bases match TRBD2. V trimming: 3 bases; J trimming: 7 bases; junction bases outside the gene matches: 6. The CDR3 runs to 17 residues. The germline V gene has CDR1 WNHNN and CDR2 SYGVQD (reference sequence). CDR3 in amino acids: CASSDSGTSGRVNEQFF. CDR3 bases: TGCGCCAGCAGTGACTCCGGGACTAGCGGGAGGGTGAATGAGCAGTTCTTC.

The sample holds a few counts of this clonotype. V usage is TRBV5-4 and J usage is TRBJ1-3, with a possible D match to TRBD1 (5 bases). CDR3 length equals 20 residues. CDR1 is SGHNT, CDR2 YYREEE, per germline (reference sequence). V lost 3 bases to trimming and J lost 0 bases, with 25 bases between them. The CDR3 loop is CASSSEGAGVGVFSGNTIYF. Written as DNA, the CDR3 is TGTGCCAGCAGCTCGGAAGGGGCTGGGGTAGGGGTTTTCTCTGGAAACACCATATATTTT.

This clonotype was seen at least ten times. The genes are TRBV15 and TRBJ2-1, with D unresolved. V lost 4 bases, J lost 7 bases, and 11 bases lay in between. The germline V gene encodes CDR1 LNHNV and CDR2 YYDKDF (reference sequence). The CDR3 loop spans 13 amino acids. CDR3 sequence reads: CATSTPHGNEQFF. Here the CDR3 DNA reads TGTGCCACCAGCACACCTCACGGTAATGAGCAGTTCTTC. The variable domain in full, completed from reference TRBV15 and TRBJ2-1, reads DAMVIQNPRYQVTQFGKPVTLSCSQTLNHNVMYWYQQKSSQAPKLLFHYYDKDFNNEADTPDNFQSRRPNTSFCFLDIRSPGLGDTAMYLCATSTPHGNEQFFGPGTRLTVL.

A word on this clonotype: A much larger clone is a single base away; this may be a read error. The V and J genes are TRBV5-6 and TRBJ1-2; D unclear. V lost 5 bases and J lost 5, with 25 bases in between. Germline CDR1 SGHDT, CDR2 YYEEEE. This CDR3 is built from 17 residues. The CDR3 coding sequence is TGTGCCAGCAGATCCCTCCGGGCTAGCGGTGGGCTATATGGCTACACCTTC. Protein: CASRSLRASGGLYGYTF.

This clonotype was counted ten times or more. This chain uses TRBV27 with TRBJ1-6, with a possible D match to TRBD1 (6 bases). With 7 bases removed from V and 8 bases from J, the gap between germline ends came to 18 bases. The V gene's germline CDR1 is MNHEY and CDR2 SMNVEV (reference sequence). The CDR3 contains 15 residues. In DNA, the CDR3 is TGTGCCAGCACTGGACAGTCCTCTCATCATTCACCCCTCCACTTT. It yields the protein CASTGQSSHHSPLHF.

This clonotype occurred a few times. V usage is TRBV11-2 and J usage is TRBJ2-2; D ambiguous. Germline values: CDR1 SGHAT, CDR2 FQNNGV. This CDR3 spans 12 amino acids. V lost 0 bases, J lost 7 bases, and 3 bases lay in between. The CDR3 sequence: CASSLDFGELFF. Written as DNA, the CDR3 is TGTGCCAGCAGCTTAGATTTCGGGGAGCTGTTTTTT.

In this sample, this clonotype turned up many times. Relative to the germline gene, one junction end is altered; a read error may explain this. The chain has TRBV25-1 and TRBJ2-3; D is perhaps TRBD1 or TRBD2 (6 bases each). The CDR3 has 14 residues. Germline CDR1 is MGHDK and CDR2 is SYGVNS. CDR3 protein: CASSEFGGRDKQYF. CDR3 bases: TGTGCCAGCAGTGAATTCGGGGGCAGGGATAAGCAGTATTTT.

Regarding this clonotype: A single base separates this from a much larger clone, so it may be a read error. The chain links TRBV19 to TRBJ2-3; weak D call: TRBD1 (6 bases). Looked up from germline, CDR1 is LNHDA and CDR2 is SQIVND (reference sequence). The CDR3 extends over 15 amino acids. The CDR3 nucleotides read TGTGTCAGTAGTCCCTACAGGGTCGGCACAGATACGCAGTATTTT. This encodes CVSSPYRVGTDTQYF.

This clonotype appeared a few times. This may be a read error: a much more frequent sequence differs by one nucleotide. The chain uses TRBV11-2 and TRBJ2-7; D is undetermined. The CDR3 has 11 amino acids. The germline V gene encodes CDR1 SGHAT and CDR2 FQNNGV. Between the trimmed V and J ends, which lost 2 bases and 12 bases, there was a span of 11 bases. The CDR3 region is CASSLLGQRYF. The CDR3 DNA reads as TGTGCCAGCAGCTTACTTGGCCAGCGGTACTTC.

Comments on this clonotype: A much larger clone lies a single base off, so this may be a read error. The rearrangement joins TRBV5-5 to TRBJ2-1, with TRBD1 identical over 7 bases. V lost 0 bases to trimming and J lost 0 bases; unmatched junction nucleotides: 0. CDR1 SGHKS and CDR2 YYEKEE come from the germline V gene (reference sequence). CDR3 size: 15 residues. CDR3 DNA: TGTGCCAGCAGCTTGGAGGGGGCCTCCTACAATGAGCAGTTCTTC. Its protein is CASSLEGASYNEQFF.

This clonotype was picked up many times. The chain is built from TRBV20-1 and TRBJ1-6; D is ambiguous. CDR3 size: 14 residues. Germline CDR1 reads DFQATT; CDR2 reads SNEGSKA (reference sequence). Trimming removed 5 bases at V and 7 bases at J, with 15 bases between. The CDR3 protein is CSALRDRANSPLHF. CDR3 DNA sequence: TGCAGTGCTCTCCGGGATAGAGCGAATTCACCCCTCCACTTT.

This clonotype showed up just a few times. This clone may be a read error of a much larger clone one base away. The chain employs TRBV12-3 or TRBV12-4 and TRBJ2-1; TRBD1 matches at 8 bases. This CDR3 region has 14 residues. The trim removed 3 bases at V and 9 bases at J, leaving 7 bases unmatched. The CDR3 region has the DNA TGTGCCAGCAGTTTCGCGCAGGGGGCGGGTGAGCAGTTCTTC. This gives the protein CASSFAQGAGEQFF.

The gene calls are TRBV9 and TRBJ1-5; TRBD1 is a possible D gene (6 bases). The CDR3 length is 17 residues. The germline V gene has CDR1 SGDLS and CDR2 YYNGEE. V dropped 6 bases and J dropped 3 bases, with 22 bases sitting between them. The CDR3 loop reads CASNLRGEEAYNQPQHF. CDR3 in DNA: TGTGCCAGCAACCTGAGGGGGGAGGAGGCATACAATCAGCCCCAGCATTTT. Drawing the rest from reference TRBV9 and TRBJ1-5, the complete variable domain is DSGVTQTPKHLITATGQRVTLRCSPRSGDLSVYWYQQSLDQGLQFLIQYYNGEERAKGNILERFSAQQFPDLHSELNLSSLELGDSALYFCASNLRGEEAYNQPQHFGDGTRLSIL.

As for this clonotype: A clone one base away is much larger, so this may be a read error. This chain joins TRBV7-9 and TRBJ1-5, with D unresolved. This CDR3 contains 12 residues. Germline V gene data show CDR1 as SEHNR and CDR2 as FQNEAQ (reference sequence). The CDR3 reads CSSSSDNQPQHF. The CDR3 nucleotides read TGTTCCAGCAGCTCGGACAATCAGCCCCAGCATTTT.

This clonotype was detected many times. The CDR3 protein is CASSQVVGGPNEKLFF. CDR3 DNA sequence: TGCGCCAGCAGCCAAGTGGTAGGGGGCCCTAATGAAAAACTGTTTTTT. The chain joins TRBV4-3 to TRBJ1-4; 7 bases match TRBD1. The CDR3 spans 16 residues. V lost 1 base, J lost 3 bases, and 5 bases stayed unmatched. Per the germline V gene, CDR1 is LGHNA and CDR2 is YSLEER.